Described below is a single T cell receptor (beta chain) sequence and its context. What it binds is unknown. Chronic pancreatitis tissue was collected during total pancreatectomy with islet autotransplantation. This entry belongs to a study of immune characteristics of hereditary and idiopathic chronic pancreatitis. General observations from the study: No patients had chronic pancreatitis due to alcohol use.

Method: immunoSEQ multiplex PCR; TCRdb's copy keeps in-frame clones and lacks some. The sample has approximately 9,800 clones; 79% are singletons. This CDR3 region has 15 residues. The germline gives CDR1 SQVTM, CDR2 ANQGSEA. The trim removed 4 bases at V and 0 bases at J, leaving 7 bases unmatched. Material: pancreas tissue with idiopathic chronic pancreatitis. This sequence originates from a human donor with chronic pancreatitis. This chain links TRBV29-1 with TRBJ1-2; 8 bases map to TRBD1. This chain's CDR3 is CSVVGTGPSNYGYTF. CDR3 sequence (DNA): TGCAGCGTTGTGGGGACAGGCCCCTCTAACTATGGCTACACCTTC.